Listed below are T cell receptor beta chains from one sample, sequenced in a study of blood T cells in healthy people across ages. TCRdb itself ran the 5' RACE reads through MiXCR, one entry per CDR3 protein. Among 1.5 million to 2 million distinct CDR3 sequences listed, 28% were seen once. Sequencing was done on a sample of blood. Every receptor here comes from a woman aged 25 to 39 in good health. Both conserved end residues are part of each CDR3. Fields, in order: J gene, D gene, clone size, V gene, CDR3 protein, CDR3 DNA. The D gene is left open where the match is weak. Size is omitted from some rows. Given values are once, few, many or a class for expanded clones.

TRBJ2-7 | NA | many | TRBV2 | CASTPGRSYEQYF | TGTGCCTCCACACCGGGACGGTCCTACGAGCAGTACTTC
TRBJ2-7 | NA | NA | TRBV27 | CASSRAGVPTYEQYF | TGTGCCAGCAGTCGAGCCGGGGTCCCTACCTACGAGCAGTACTTC
TRBJ1-5 | NA | NA | TRBV27 | CASSSGQTVAQHF | TGTGCCAGCAGTTCGGGGCAGACCGTAGCCCAGCATTTT
TRBJ2-2 | NA | few | TRBV5-5 | CASSLDFRGTGELFF | TGTGCCAGCAGCTTGGACTTTCGAGGAACCGGGGAGCTGTTTTTT
TRBJ2-7 | TRBD2 | many | TRBV30 | CAWSISGITTYEQYF | TGTGCCTGGAGTATAAGCGGGATCACGACCTACGAGCAGTACTTC
TRBJ2-3 | NA | NA | TRBV5-8 | CRGSARDTQYF | TGCCGGGGGAGCGCTCGGGATACGCAGTATTTT
TRBJ1-4 | NA | NA | TRBV5-4 | CASSPWGLNEKLFF | TGTGCCAGCAGTCCTTGGGGGCTTAATGAAAAACTGTTTTTT
TRBJ2-5 | NA | many | TRBV29-1 | CSVSLQETQYF | TGCAGCGTTTCCCTCCAAGAGACCCAGTACTTC
TRBJ2-1 | NA | few | TRBV24-1 | CATSARFGNEQFF | TGTGCCACCAGTGCCAGGTTTGGCAATGAGCAGTTCTTC
TRBJ2-7 | NA | many | TRBV20-1 | CSARALGVSSNEQYF | TGCAGTGCTAGAGCCCTGGGAGTTTCTAGCAACGAGCAGTACTTC
TRBJ2-1 | NA | few | TRBV10-3 | CAISESETQFF | TGTGCCATCAGTGAATCAGAGACCCAGTTCTTC
TRBJ1-2 | TRBD1 | many | TRBV28 | CASTPLGDSTNYGYTF | TGTGCCAGCACTCCCCTAGGGGACAGTACGAACTATGGCTACACCTTC
TRBJ2-5 | NA | NA | TRBV3-1 | CASSQVRAAEETQYF | TGTGCCAGCAGCCAAGTTCGGGCTGCTGAAGAGACCCAGTACTTC
TRBJ2-1 | NA | few | TRBV7-2 | CASSFNQRDNEQFF | TGTGCCAGCAGCTTTAACCAGCGGGACAATGAGCAGTTCTTC
TRBJ2-1 | NA | NA | TRBV20-1 | CSASGREIGEQFF | TGCAGTGCTAGCGGTCGGGAGATAGGTGAGCAGTTCTTC
TRBJ1-2 | NA | NA | TRBV20-1 | CSASEVNYGYTF | TGCAGTGCTAGTGAGGTTAACTATGGCTACACCTTC
TRBJ2-7 | TRBD2 | many | TRBV29-1 | CSGARGLAGDEQYF | TGCAGCGGGGCCAGGGGGCTAGCGGGGGACGAGCAGTACTTC
TRBJ2-1 | TRBD2 | few | TRBV5-1 | CASSLEESSGRAGNEQFF | TGCGCCAGCAGCTTGGAGGAATCTAGCGGGAGGGCAGGGAATGAGCAGTTCTTC
TRBJ2-3 | TRBD2 | many | TRBV5-1 | CASSLVSGGTDTQYF | TGCGCCAGCAGCTTGGTTAGCGGGGGTACAGATACGCAGTATTTT
TRBJ2-7 | NA | many | TRBV29-1 | CSGRGSYEQYF | TGCAGCGGACGGGGCTCCTACGAGCAGTACTTC
TRBJ2-3 | TRBD2 | many | TRBV3-1 | CASSGSGGTDTQYF | TGTGCCAGCAGCGGCAGCGGGGGCACAGATACGCAGTATTTT
TRBJ2-5 | TRBD1 | NA | TRBV6-2/TRBV6-3 | CASSSSSGTEEETQYF | TGTGCCAGCAGCAGCTCCTCCGGGACAGAGGAAGAGACCCAGTACTTC
TRBJ2-6 | TRBD2 | many | TRBV12-3/TRBV12-4 | CASSPFATSGISGANVLTF | TGTGCCAGCAGCCCCTTTGCGACTAGCGGTATCTCTGGGGCCAACGTCCTGACTTTC
TRBJ1-3 | NA | NA | TRBV29-1 | CSVERSSGNTIYF | TGCAGCGTGGAACGCAGCTCTGGAAACACCATATATTTT
TRBJ2-1 | NA | NA | TRBV14 | CASSQIGSGIYNEQFF | TGTGCCAGCAGCCAAATTGGGAGTGGTATTTACAATGAGCAGTTCTTC
TRBJ1-2 | NA | few | TRBV7-8 | CASSFTTNYGYTF | TGTGCCAGCAGCTTCACTACTAACTATGGCTACACCTTC
TRBJ2-1 | NA | many | TRBV6-2/TRBV6-3 | CASSNRRAYNEQFF | TGTGCCAGCTCCAACCGGCGCGCCTACAATGAGCAGTTCTTC
TRBJ2-1 | TRBD1 | NA | TRBV7-2 | CASSPTGQIFGEQFF | TGTGCCAGCAGCCCCACGGGACAGATTTTTGGTGAGCAGTTCTTC
TRBJ2-7 | NA | few | TRBV27 | CASSPWGVLYEQYF | TGTGCCAGCAGTCCCTGGGGGGTTCTCTACGAGCAGTACTTC
TRBJ2-1 | NA | few | TRBV5-1 | CASKTEPGQQETQFF | TGCGCCAGCAAAACTGAACCGGGCCAGCAAGAGACCCAGTTCTTC
TRBJ2-5 | TRBD2 | few | TRBV12-3/TRBV12-4 | CASSRNLAGRRETQYF | TGTGCCAGCAGTAGAAATCTAGCGGGGAGGCGGGAGACCCAGTACTTC
TRBJ2-5 | TRBD2 | few | TRBV2 | CASAGGGETQYF | TGTGCCAGCGCGGGGGGAGGAGAGACCCAGTACTTC
TRBJ2-5 | NA | NA | TRBV12-5 | CASGLGSDLNWETQYF | TGTGCTAGTGGTTTGGGGTCGGACCTCAACTGGGAGACCCAGTACTTC
TRBJ1-1 | TRBD1 | NA | TRBV7-3 | CASSPTGTGGGTEAFF | TGTGCCAGCAGCCCCACCGGGACAGGGGGAGGCACTGAAGCTTTCTTT
TRBJ2-5 | NA | few | TRBV18 | CASALGGLETQYF | TGTGCCAGCGCCCTCGGTGGGCTAGAGACCCAGTACTTC
TRBJ2-4 | TRBD1 | many | TRBV28 | CASHRDSSNIQYF | TGTGCCAGTCACCGGGACAGCTCAAACATTCAGTACTTC
TRBJ1-2 | NA | NA | TRBV12-3/TRBV12-4 | CASSVPGGHGYTF | TGTGCCAGCAGTGTCCCGGGGGGTCATGGCTACACCTTC
TRBJ2-7 | NA | NA | TRBV12-3/TRBV12-4 | CASSRNRGYEQYF | TGTGCCAGCTCCCGTAATCGGGGCTACGAGCAGTACTTC
TRBJ1-6 | NA | few | TRBV7-6 | CASSLALGRSSPLHF | TGTGCCAGCAGCTTAGCGCTCGGCCGGAGTTCACCCCTCCACTTT
TRBJ2-3 | NA | NA | TRBV2 | CASSEGWTGTDTQYF | TGTGCCAGCAGTGAAGGTTGGACGGGCACAGATACGCAGTATTTT
TRBJ2-5 | NA | NA | TRBV18 | CASSADGLRETQYF | TGTGCCAGCTCAGCGGACGGACTTAGAGAGACCCAGTACTTC
TRBJ2-1 | TRBD2 | few | TRBV4-1 | CASSQEGLAGGPSSYNEQFF | TGCGCCAGCAGCCAAGAGGGACTAGCGGGGGGACCTAGCTCCTACAATGAGCAGTTCTTC
TRBJ1-2 | TRBD1 | NA | TRBV18 | CASSPGTGMVDGYTF | TGTGCCAGCTCACCCGGGACAGGGATGGTCGATGGCTACACCTTC
TRBJ1-2 | NA | NA | TRBV5-4 | CASGLATTQGDYTF | TGTGCCAGCGGCTTGGCCACAACTCAGGGTGACTACACCTTC
TRBJ2-5 | NA | few | TRBV7-3 | CASSLLDTQRWETQYF | TGTGCCAGCAGCTTATTAGACACGCAACGGTGGGAGACCCAGTACTTC
TRBJ1-1 | NA | many | TRBV5-1 | CASSLVGPNTEAFF | TGCGCCAGCAGCTTGGTTGGGCCGAACACTGAAGCTTTCTTT
TRBJ2-3 | TRBD2 | many | TRBV7-2 | CASSFRREVMRDTQYF | TGTGCCAGCAGCTTCAGGCGGGAGGTCATGAGAGATACGCAGTATTTT